A selection of T cell receptor beta chains follows, all from one sample in a study of blood T cell repertoires in COVID-19. Data came from immunoSEQ multiplex PCR; TCRdb stores just in-frame clones and leaves some out. The sample records about 210,000 clones, about 86% being singletons. Specimen: peripheral blood. The receptor set was obtained from a man between 18 and 29 years old with active or convalescent COVID-19. Both conserved end residues are part of each CDR3. D genes are given only for firm matches.

.	TRBV19	TRBJ1-1	CASSLTGYTEAFF	TGTGCCAGTAGTCTCACGGGATACACTGAAGCTTTCTTT
.	TRBV6-5	TRBJ2-7	CASSYLDRNEQYF	TGTGCCAGCAGTTACTTAGACAGGAACGAGCAGTACTTC
.	TRBV19	TRBJ2-4	CASSIRGSKNIQYF	TGTGCCAGTAGTATAAGGGGCTCCAAAAACATTCAGTACTTC
.	TRBV4-2	TRBJ1-1	CASSQDYTRTRAFF	TGTGCCAGCAGCCAAGATTATACTCGGACACGCGCTTTCTTT
.	TRBV6-1	TRBJ1-1	CASSEELWAFF	TGTGCCAGCAGTGAAGAACTTTGGGCTTTCTTT
TRBD1	TRBV27	TRBJ2-3	CASSLFVGQGSTDTQYF	TGTGCCAGCAGTTTATTCGTGGGACAGGGGAGCACAGATACGCAGTATTTT
TRBD1	TRBV2	TRBJ1-1	CASRGRDRGGEAFF	TGTGCCAGCAGAGGTAGGGACAGGGGCGGTGAAGCTTTCTTT
TRBD2	TRBV5-1	TRBJ2-2	CASSLDTAGGPRGTGELFF	TGCGCCAGCAGCTTGGATACAGCGGGAGGGCCAAGAGGAACCGGGGAGCTGTTTTTT
.	TRBV10-1	TRBJ2-7	CASSDGTATYEQYF	TGCGCCAGCAGTGATGGAACAGCAACCTACGAGCAGTACTTC
.	TRBV11-1	TRBJ2-3	CASRIGVTQYF	TGTGCCAGCAGAATCGGAGTTACGCAGTATTTT
.	TRBV11-2	TRBJ1-5	CASSLDWGDQPQHF	TGTGCCAGCAGCTTAGATTGGGGGGATCAGCCCCAGCATTTT
.	TRBV7-8	TRBJ2-5	CASSLSMRGETQYF	TGTGCCAGCAGCTTATCGATGAGAGGGGAGACCCAGTACTTC
TRBD1	TRBV19	TRBJ1-5	CAAAGGNSNQPQHF	TGTGCTGCGGCAGGGGGGAATAGCAATCAGCCCCAGCATTTT
TRBD2	TRBV5-1	TRBJ2-5	CASSLWEGETQYF	TGCGCCAGCAGTCTGTGGGAGGGTGAGACCCAGTACTTC
.	TRBV7-2	TRBJ1-2	CASSLRGGPGTANYGYTF	TGTGCCAGCAGCTTACGGGGGGGACCTGGCACAGCTAACTATGGCTACACCTTC